The clone carrying this TCR beta chain was observed a handful of times. Its antigen is unknown. Amplification of TCR beta CDR3 regions used RNA as the template. TCR CDR3 regions were first amplified by RT-PCR with HTBI primers. TCRdb reprocessed the multiplex PCR reads via MiXCR and lists one record per CDR3 protein. The sample records 550,000 to 650,000 distinct CDR3 sequences, around 14% being singletons. This record belongs to a study of T cells in Graves' hyperthyroidism and ophthalmopathy. Findings and caveats of the study: It was a median about seven months before onset that the model predicted ophthalmopathy. Within blood appeared most thyroid clonotypes that had expanded above 0.001.

Hyperthyroidism was newly diagnosed in patients aged 18 to 65 (duration under 2 months). It was at first hyperthyroidism diagnosis, before any ophthalmopathy symptoms, that the blood sample was taken. This CDR3 is 16 amino acids long. CDR1 LNHDA and CDR2 SQIVND come from the germline V gene (reference sequence). Trimming cost V 2 bases and J 0 bases, with 13 bases left between them. What was sequenced was blood. V usage is TRBV19 and J usage is TRBJ1-2; TRBD1 is a possible D gene (5 bases). The receptor was derived from a woman in her twenties or thirties with Graves' hyperthyroidism that later progressed to Graves' ophthalmopathy. CDR3 protein: CASSISWGDANYGYTF. The CDR3 DNA follows: TGTGCCAGTAGTATATCTTGGGGGGATGCTAACTATGGCTACACCTTC. Drawing the rest from reference TRBV19 and TRBJ1-2, the complete variable domain is DGGITQSPKYLFRKEGQNVTLSCEQNLNHDAMYWYRQDPGQGLRLIYYSQIVNDFQKGDIAEGYSVSREKKESFPLTVTSAQKNPTAFYLCASSISWGDANYGYTFGSGTRLTVV.